These 9 T cell receptor beta chains were all obtained from the same sample, sequenced in a study of CD8 T cells in Susac syndrome. Reverse transcription used about 0.45 to 1 ug RNA and random hexamers. One entry per CDR3 protein results from TCRdb running MiXCR on the immunoSEQ multiplex PCR reads. Of under 150,000 distinct CDR3 sequences listed, roughly 94% were seen once; the top ten hold about 0.12%. Sequenced material: CD4+ T cells from PBMCs. The origin of the receptors is a human donor with multiple sclerosis.

The chain links TRBV12-3 or TRBV12-4 to TRBJ2-5; tentatively, D is TRBD1 (5 bases). Between the trimmed V and J ends, which lost 6 bases and 4 bases, there was a span of 12 bases. The CDR3 has 13 amino acids. CDR3 coding DNA: TGTGCCAGCAGCTCGACAGAACGAGAGACCCAGTACTTC. This encodes CASSSTERETQYF.

V gene TRBV2 combines with J gene TRBJ1-5; D is ambiguous. The CDR3 runs 14 residues. CDR1 is SNHLY and CDR2 is FYNNEI in the germline V gene. V was shortened by 6 bases and J by 1 base, with 10 bases between the two germline ends. CDR3 amino acids: CASRGNTSNQPQHF. Here the CDR3 DNA reads TGTGCCAGCAGGGGAAACACCAGCAATCAGCCCCAGCATTTT.

The rearrangement joins TRBV20-1 to TRBJ2-4; no reliable D call. Germline V gene lookup returns CDR1 DFQATT and CDR2 SNEGSKA (reference sequence). Trimming took 2 bases from V and 0 from J, leaving 2 bases between them. This CDR3 spans 12 amino acids. DNA of the CDR3: TGCAGTGCTAGAAGAGCCAAAAACATTCAGTACTTC. It codes for CSARRAKNIQYF.

The chain has TRBV20-1 and TRBJ1-5, with a possible D match to TRBD1 (5 bases). This CDR3 spans 12 amino acids. V gave up 2 bases and J gave up 9 bases, with 11 bases separating them. Looked up from germline, CDR1 is DFQATT and CDR2 is SNEGSKA (reference sequence). This chain's CDR3 is CSARLTGGPQHF. The CDR3 DNA follows: TGCAGTGCTAGACTCACCGGGGGGCCCCAGCATTTT.

The genes are TRBV6-5 and TRBJ1-2; TRBD1 agrees at 8 bases. CDR3 length equals 14 residues. Germline values: CDR1 MNHEY, CDR2 SVGAGI. The ends lost 6 bases at V and 3 bases at J; junction bases unmatched: 6. CDR3 sequence: CASSEEDRDYGYTF. The DNA of the CDR3 is TGTGCCAGCAGCGAGGAGGACAGGGACTATGGCTACACCTTC.

Here the CDR3 reads CASSPPGGVTQYF. In DNA form, the CDR3 reads TGTGCCAGCAGCCCACCTGGCGGGGTGACCCAGTACTTC. The chain recombines TRBV14 with TRBJ2-5; possibly TRBD2 for D (6 bases). Between the trimmed V and J ends, which lost 4 bases and 7 bases, there was a span of 13 bases. The CDR3 totals 13 residues. Germline assignment: CDR1 SGHDN and CDR2 FVKESK. The complete variable domain, with remaining parts taken from reference TRBV14 and TRBJ2-5, reads EAGVTQFPSHSVIEKGQTVTLRCDPISGHDNLYWYRRVMGKEIKFLLHFVKESKQDESGMPNNRFLAERTGGTYSTLKVQPAELEDSGVYFCASSPPGGVTQYFGPGTRLLVL.

The chain has TRBV19 and TRBJ1-5, with a possible D match to TRBD1 (5 bases). The germline CDR1 and CDR2 sequences are LNHDA and SQIVND (reference sequence). This CDR3 contains 19 residues. V was clipped by 0 bases and J by 1 base, with 19 bases between them. For the CDR3, the DNA is TGTGCCAGTAGTATAGATCTCCCCGGGTCTTCAGGGAGCAATCAGCCCCAGCATTTT. This encodes CASSIDLPGSSGSNQPQHF.

This clonotype came up a few times. This chain links TRBV6-5 with TRBJ2-1; D possibly corresponds to TRBD1 (5 bases). V was clipped by 2 bases and J by 2 bases, with 19 bases between them. The CDR3 sequence is 18 residues long. Germline V gene data show CDR1 as MNHEY and CDR2 as SVGAGI. The CDR3 loop is CASSYKGQSTKPYNEQFF. In DNA, the CDR3 is TGTGCCAGCAGTTACAAGGGGCAGTCCACGAAGCCCTACAATGAGCAGTTCTTC.

The chain is built from TRBV6-5 and TRBJ2-3; tentative D call: TRBD1 (6 bases). Germline loops: CDR1 MNHEY, CDR2 SVGAGI. Deletions cut 0 bases from V and 7 bases from J, with 20 bases between. This CDR3 spans 17 amino acids. The CDR3 loop reads CASSYSARGVDRYTQYF. CDR3 in DNA: TGTGCCAGCAGTTACTCCGCCAGGGGAGTCGATCGATATACGCAGTATTTT.